Detailed here is one T cell receptor beta chain. What it recognizes is unknown. The source of the sample is a study of cytomegalovirus exposure and HLA in healthy donors. Broader study findings: A missense DCLRE1C variant was associated with V- and J-gene trimming of TCR beta chains in a later analysis, and an independent cohort replicated the association. Common viral pathogens were later found to be apparently linked to several of the most significant clusters.

It was with 60 Vbeta and 13 Jbeta primers that the PCR ran. Only in-frame clones appear in the TCRdb table, and some are missing; sequencing was by immunoSEQ multiplex PCR. The sample holds 150,000 to 200,000 clones, 80% to 90% seen once. The sequence was collected from a man younger than 30 in good health and CMV-seropositive. Sequencing used PBMCs.

The CDR3 DNA follows: TGTGCCAGCAGCTTAGTAACCGGGGGCTATGGCTACACCTTC. The encoded protein is CASSLVTGGYGYTF. The J gene is TRBJ1-2, the V gene TRBV7-9; maybe TRBD1 (5 bases). This CDR3 contains 14 residues. Trimming shortened V by 1 base and J by 4 bases, and 10 bases separated the two germline ends. Germline V gene lookup returns CDR1 SEHNR and CDR2 FQNEAQ (reference sequence).